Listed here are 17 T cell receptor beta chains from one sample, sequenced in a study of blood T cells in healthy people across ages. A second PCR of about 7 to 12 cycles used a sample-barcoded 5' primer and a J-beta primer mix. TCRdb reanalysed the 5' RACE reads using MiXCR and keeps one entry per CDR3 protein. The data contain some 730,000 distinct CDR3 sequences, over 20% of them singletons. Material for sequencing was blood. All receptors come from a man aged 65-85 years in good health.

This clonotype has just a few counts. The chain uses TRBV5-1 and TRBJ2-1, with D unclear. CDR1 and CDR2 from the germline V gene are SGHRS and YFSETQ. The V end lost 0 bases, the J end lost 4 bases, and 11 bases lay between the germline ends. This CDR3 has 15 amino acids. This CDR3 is CASSLEGFPYNEQFF. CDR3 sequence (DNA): TGCGCCAGCAGCTTGGAAGGTTTCCCATACAATGAGCAGTTCTTC.

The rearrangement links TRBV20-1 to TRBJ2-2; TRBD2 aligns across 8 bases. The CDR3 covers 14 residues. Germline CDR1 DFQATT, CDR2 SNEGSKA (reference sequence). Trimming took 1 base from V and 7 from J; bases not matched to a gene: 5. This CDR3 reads CSARVGRANGELFF. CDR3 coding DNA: TGCAGTGCTAGAGTCGGGAGGGCCAACGGGGAGCTGTTTTTT.

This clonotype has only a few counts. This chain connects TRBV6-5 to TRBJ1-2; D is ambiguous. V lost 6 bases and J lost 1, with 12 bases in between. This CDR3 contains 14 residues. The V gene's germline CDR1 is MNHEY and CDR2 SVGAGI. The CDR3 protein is CASRSNRINYGYTF. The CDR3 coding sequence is TGTGCCAGCAGGAGTAACAGAATTAACTATGGCTACACCTTC.

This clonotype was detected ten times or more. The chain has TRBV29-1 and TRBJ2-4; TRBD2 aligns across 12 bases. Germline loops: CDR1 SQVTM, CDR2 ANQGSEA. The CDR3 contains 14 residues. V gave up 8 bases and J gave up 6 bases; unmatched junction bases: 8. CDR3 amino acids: CSTRLAGDGNIQYF. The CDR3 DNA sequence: TGCAGCACTCGACTAGCGGGAGATGGAAACATTCAGTACTTC.

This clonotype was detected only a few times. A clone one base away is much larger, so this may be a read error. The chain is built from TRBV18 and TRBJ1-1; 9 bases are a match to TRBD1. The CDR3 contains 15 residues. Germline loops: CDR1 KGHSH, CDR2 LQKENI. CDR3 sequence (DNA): TGTGCCGGCTCGCAACAGGGGGCGTCGAACACTGAAGCTTTCTTT. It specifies CAGSQQGASNTEAFF.

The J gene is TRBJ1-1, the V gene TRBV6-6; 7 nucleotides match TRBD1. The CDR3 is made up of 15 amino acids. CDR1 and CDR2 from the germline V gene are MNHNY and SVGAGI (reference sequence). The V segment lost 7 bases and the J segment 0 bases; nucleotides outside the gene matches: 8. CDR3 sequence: CASTNDRAMNTEAFF. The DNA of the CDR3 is TGTGCCAGCACCAACGACAGGGCGATGAACACTGAAGCTTTCTTT.

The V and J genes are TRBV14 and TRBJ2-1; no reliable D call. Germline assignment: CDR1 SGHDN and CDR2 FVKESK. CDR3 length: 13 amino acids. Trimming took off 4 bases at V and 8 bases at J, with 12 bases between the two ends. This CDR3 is CASSRSLLDEQFF. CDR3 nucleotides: TGTGCCAGCAGCCGTAGCCTCTTGGATGAGCAGTTCTTC.

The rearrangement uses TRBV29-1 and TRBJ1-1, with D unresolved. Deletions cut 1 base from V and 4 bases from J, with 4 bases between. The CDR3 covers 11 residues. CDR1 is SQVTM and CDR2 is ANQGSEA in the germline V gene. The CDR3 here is CSVEGGTEAFF. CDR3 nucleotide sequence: TGCAGCGTTGAAGGGGGCACTGAAGCTTTCTTT.

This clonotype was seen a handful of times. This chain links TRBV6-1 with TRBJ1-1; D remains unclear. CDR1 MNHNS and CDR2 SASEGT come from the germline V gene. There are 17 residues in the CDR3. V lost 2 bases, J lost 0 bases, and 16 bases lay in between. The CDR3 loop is CASSETVLRTLNTEAFF. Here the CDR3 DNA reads TGTGCCAGCAGTGAAACCGTCCTCAGGACGTTGAACACTGAAGCTTTCTTT.

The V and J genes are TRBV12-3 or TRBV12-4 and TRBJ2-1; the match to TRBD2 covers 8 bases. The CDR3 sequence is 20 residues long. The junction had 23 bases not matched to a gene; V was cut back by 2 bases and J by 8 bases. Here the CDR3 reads CASSLSPYRQPGTRSHEQFF. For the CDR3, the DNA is TGTGCCAGCAGTTTAAGCCCCTACCGACAGCCCGGGACTAGGTCCCATGAGCAGTTCTTC.

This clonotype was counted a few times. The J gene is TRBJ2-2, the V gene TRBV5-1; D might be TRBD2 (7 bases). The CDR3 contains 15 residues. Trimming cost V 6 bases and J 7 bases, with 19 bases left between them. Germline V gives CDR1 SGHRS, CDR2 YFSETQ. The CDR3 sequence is CASMGGHHQNGELFF. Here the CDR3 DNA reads TGCGCCAGCATGGGGGGGCACCACCAAAACGGGGAGCTGTTTTTT.

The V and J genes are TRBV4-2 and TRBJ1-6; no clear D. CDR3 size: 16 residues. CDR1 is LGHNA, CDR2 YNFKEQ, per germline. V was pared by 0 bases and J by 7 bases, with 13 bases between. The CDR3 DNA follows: TGTGCCAGCAGCCAAGATCTGAGAAGTCCAAATTCACCCCTCCACTTT. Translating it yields CASSQDLRSPNSPLHF.

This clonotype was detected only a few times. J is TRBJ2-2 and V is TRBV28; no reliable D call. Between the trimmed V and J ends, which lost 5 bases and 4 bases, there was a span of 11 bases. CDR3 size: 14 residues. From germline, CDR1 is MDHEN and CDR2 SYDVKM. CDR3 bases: TGTGCCAGCAGTCCCAGTCAATCCACCGGGGAGCTGTTTTTT. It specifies CASSPSQSTGELFF.

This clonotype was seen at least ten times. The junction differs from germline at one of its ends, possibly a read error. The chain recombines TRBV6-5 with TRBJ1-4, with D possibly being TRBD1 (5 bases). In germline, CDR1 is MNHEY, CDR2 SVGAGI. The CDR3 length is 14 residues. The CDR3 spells CASSRGKTNEKLFF. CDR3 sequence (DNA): TGTGCCAGTTCGCGGGGGAAGACTAATGAAAAATTGTTTTTT.

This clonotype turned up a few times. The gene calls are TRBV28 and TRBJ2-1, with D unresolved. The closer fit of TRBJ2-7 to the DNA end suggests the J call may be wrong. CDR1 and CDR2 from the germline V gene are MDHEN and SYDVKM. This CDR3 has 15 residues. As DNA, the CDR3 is TGTGCCAGCAGCCTGGACGGCAGAGCCTCCTACGAGCAGTACTTC. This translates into CASSLDGRASYEQYF.

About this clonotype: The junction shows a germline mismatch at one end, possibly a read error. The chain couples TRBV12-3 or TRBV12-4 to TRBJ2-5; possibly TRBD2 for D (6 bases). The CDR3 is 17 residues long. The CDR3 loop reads CASSILGRGSGQEAQYF. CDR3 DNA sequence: TGTGCCAGCAGTATCCTCGGTCGGGGGTCAGGCCAAGAGGCCCAGTACTTC.

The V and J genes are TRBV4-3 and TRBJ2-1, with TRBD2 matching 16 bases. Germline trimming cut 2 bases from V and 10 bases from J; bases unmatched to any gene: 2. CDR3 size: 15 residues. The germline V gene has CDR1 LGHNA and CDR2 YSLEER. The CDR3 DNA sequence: TGCGCCAGCAGCCAACCGGGACTAGCGGGAGGGGAGCAGTTCTTC. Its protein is CASSQPGLAGGEQFF.